This TCR beta chain came from a study of shared clonotypes between healthy human individuals. Whole-study context: Per donor, CD8 memory used one plate, CD8 naive used two, CD4 memory used three and CD4 naive used three.

Libraries were prepared by immunoSEQ multiplex PCR; TCRdb keeps only in-frame clonotypes and omits some of them. The sample lists approximately 2.1 million clones; roughly 93% were seen once. J lost 5 bases, V lost 1 base, and 8 bases had no gene match. CDR1 is SGHTA, CDR2 FQGNSA, per germline. The CDR3 contains 16 residues. Material: naive CD4+ T cells from PBMCs. Subset of the sample: CD45RA+ positively selected. The origin of this receptor is a man between 18 and 35 years old in good health. Some clones in this sample may be carry-over from other donors' samples. This chain connects TRBV7-2 to TRBJ2-5, with 9 bases matching TRBD2. CDR3 nucleotide sequence: TGTGCCAGCAGCTTAGAAGGCGGGAGGGCCAGGGAGACCCAGTACTTC. This codes for CASSLEGGRARETQYF.